These 21 T cell receptor beta chains were sequenced from one sample in a study of PD-1 blockade in classical Hodgkin lymphoma. Time point reported: cycle 4 day 1 (C4D1), after more than five weeks of nivolumab. No patient escaped relapse after autologous stem cell transplantation, and brentuximab vedotin exposure varied. Using immunoSEQ multiplex PCR, the repertoire was profiled, and TCRdb retains in-frame clones only, with some absent. This sample has tens of thousands of clones, with approximately 80% found just once. This sample comprised peripheral blood mononuclear cells (PBMCs), obtained before the fourth cycle of nivolumab. These receptors originate from a human donor with classical Hodgkin lymphoma.

This chain links TRBV30 with TRBJ2-1; 8 bases line up with TRBD2. The germline V gene has CDR1 GTSNPN and CDR2 SVGIG (reference sequence). This CDR3 is 16 amino acids long. V lost 3 bases, J lost 9 bases, and 16 bases stayed unmatched. DNA for the CDR3: TGTGCCTGGAGCGGAGAGCGGGAGACGGGTCTCGGTGAGCAGTTCTTC. Translated, it gives CAWSGERETGLGEQFF.

The chain is built from TRBV7-2 and TRBJ1-2; no firm D call. The germline V gene has CDR1 SGHTA and CDR2 FQGNSA. CDR3 length: 15 residues. The ends were cut back, 5 bases at V and 8 bases at J, with 21 bases in the middle. CDR3 in DNA: TGTGCCAGCAGCCCTCTCTCGGGTCTCTTGGGAGGCTACACCTTC. The encoded protein is CASSPLSGLLGGYTF.

This chain joins TRBV5-4 and TRBJ1-2, with 8 bases matching TRBD1. Per the germline V gene, CDR1 is SGHNT and CDR2 is YYREEE (reference sequence). This CDR3 comprises 16 residues. With 2 bases clipped from V and 8 bases from J, the junction kept 14 bases outside the gene matches. CDR3 sequence (DNA): TGTGCCAGCAGCTTTTTTGGTGGCAGGGGGCTCGGGGGCTACACCTTC. It encodes CASSFFGGRGLGGYTF.

The chain employs TRBV6-5 and TRBJ1-1, with 7 positions matching TRBD1. Germline V gene lookup returns CDR1 MNHEY and CDR2 SVGAGI. The V and J ends lost 2 bases and 7 bases, in that order; junction bases with no gene match: 13. The CDR3 is made up of 16 amino acids. This CDR3 is CASSYGDNRGDFEAFF. The CDR3 DNA reads as TGTGCCAGCAGTTACGGGGATAACAGGGGAGACTTTGAAGCTTTCTTT.

This clone was observed a few times. The V call is TRBV28, the J call TRBJ2-1; 8 nucleotides align to TRBD1. The CDR3 loop spans 13 amino acids. Germline CDR1 reads MDHEN; CDR2 reads SYDVKM. J gave up 15 bases and V 5 bases, and 12 bases lay outside the gene matches. CDR3: CASSGRGRAMGFF. The CDR3 DNA reads as TGTGCCAGCAGTGGCAGGGGGCGGGCTATGGGGTTCTTC.

The chain couples TRBV7-3 to TRBJ2-3; TRBD2 agrees at 9 bases. The CDR3 runs 16 residues. Germline trimming cut 4 bases from V and 1 base from J; bases unmatched to any gene: 6. The V gene's germline CDR1 is SGHTA and CDR2 FQGTGA. The CDR3 protein is CASSSSSGGGTDTQYF. Written as DNA, the CDR3 is TGTGCCAGCAGCTCCAGTAGCGGGGGAGGCACAGATACGCAGTATTTT.

At least ten counts were recorded for this clone. The V call is TRBV27, the J call TRBJ2-1; the D is unclear. Germline CDR1 MNHEY, CDR2 SMNVEV (reference sequence). CDR3 length: 16 residues. V was cut by 2 bases and J by 4 bases, with 15 bases left in between. The CDR3 nucleotides read TGTGCCAGCAGTTTAGGGTCACCCGAAACTTACAATGAGCAGTTCTTC. Protein product: CASSLGSPETYNEQFF.

V is TRBV15 and J is TRBJ1-4; TRBD1 is a possible D gene (6 bases). The CDR3 covers 14 residues. The germline V gene has CDR1 LNHNV and CDR2 YYDKDF (reference sequence). The V gene lost 2 bases and the J gene lost 7 bases, with 11 bases spanning the gap. This chain's CDR3 is CATSRNRVVEKLFF. The CDR3 DNA reads as TGTGCCACCAGCAGAAACAGGGTCGTTGAAAAACTGTTTTTT. The full variable domain, its missing parts supplied by reference TRBV15 and TRBJ1-4, is DAMVIQNPRYQVTQFGKPVTLSCSQTLNHNVMYWYQQKSSQAPKLLFHYYDKDFNNEADTPDNFQSRRPNTSFCFLDIRSPGLGDTAMYLCATSRNRVVEKLFFGSGTQLSVL.

The genes are TRBV5-1 and TRBJ2-3; D gene unclear. Between the trimmed V and J ends, which lost 0 bases and 5 bases, there was a span of 4 bases. In germline, CDR1 is SGHRS, CDR2 YFSETQ. The CDR3 consists of 12 residues. CDR3 protein: CASSLGGDTQYF. The CDR3 coding sequence is TGCGCCAGCAGCTTGGGAGGAGATACGCAGTATTTT.

V usage is TRBV29-1 and J usage is TRBJ1-2; tentatively, D is TRBD1 (6 bases). V was trimmed by 4 bases and J by 2 bases, leaving 11 bases between them. The CDR3 consists of 13 residues. The germline V gene has CDR1 SQVTM and CDR2 ANQGSEA. CDR3 nucleotide sequence: TGCAGCGTTGCAAGGGACAAGAACTATGGCTACACCTTC. Amino acid sequence: CSVARDKNYGYTF.

The rearrangement uses TRBV10-3 and TRBJ2-5; maybe TRBD2 (5 bases). Germline V gene lookup returns CDR1 ENHRY and CDR2 SYGVKD. CDR3 size: 13 residues. The V end was cut by 6 bases, the J end by 1 base, with 9 bases between. The CDR3 DNA is TGTGCCATCAGCCCGGGATCCCAAGAGACCCAGTACTTC. It encodes CAISPGSQETQYF.

The chain couples TRBV19 to TRBJ2-1; unclear D gene. V was pared by 3 bases and J by 6 bases, with 6 bases between. Germline CDR1 is LNHDA and CDR2 is SQIVND (reference sequence). The CDR3 is made up of 12 amino acids. The CDR3 DNA reads as TGTGCCAGTAGTATTTTCGTCAATGAGCAGTTCTTC. Translating gives CASSIFVNEQFF.

This chain joins TRBV10-3 and TRBJ1-2; 8 bases map to TRBD1. Losses at the gene ends were 6 bases for V and 2 bases for J; bases not matched to a gene: 8. This CDR3 is built from 15 residues. Germline V CDR1 and CDR2: ENHRY, SYGVKD. CDR3 residues: CAISRQGSGNYGYTF. The CDR3 DNA reads TGTGCCATCAGCCGACAGGGGAGTGGGAACTATGGCTACACCTTC.

CDR3 DNA: TGTGCCAGCAGCCAAGATTACCAGGGGGCGCTAGCTTTCTTT. Its translation is CASSQDYQGALAFF. The V call is TRBV4-2, the J call TRBJ1-1, with TRBD1 matching over 8 bases. V lost 0 bases and J lost 10; bases outside the gene matches: 7. From germline, CDR1 is LGHNA and CDR2 YNFKEQ. The length of the CDR3 is 14 residues.

V gene TRBV4-2 combines with J gene TRBJ2-7; D unresolved. Germline V gene data show CDR1 as LGHNA and CDR2 as YNFKEQ. CDR3 length: 17 residues. V dropped 4 bases and J dropped 7 bases, with 26 bases sitting between them. The DNA of the CDR3 is TGTGCCAGCAGCCTCAGGTTGATAGACCGACCCTACGAAGAGCAGTACTTC. This sequence encodes CASSLRLIDRPYEEQYF.

The chain has TRBV11-3 and TRBJ2-1, with D perhaps matching TRBD2 (5 bases). The V end was cut by 2 bases, the J end by 0 bases, with 14 bases between. The CDR3 is 17 residues long. Germline CDR1 and CDR2: SGHNT and YENEEA. CDR3 amino acids: CASSLYPGSSSYNEQFF. The CDR3 DNA is TGTGCCAGCAGCTTATACCCGGGGTCAAGCTCCTACAATGAGCAGTTCTTC.

The chain couples TRBV28 to TRBJ2-2, with D unclear. V was clipped by 3 bases and J by 6 bases, with 5 bases between them. This CDR3 is built from 12 residues. The V gene's germline CDR1 is MDHEN and CDR2 SYDVKM. CDR3 sequence (DNA): TGTGCCAGCAGTTTTTGGGCCGGGGAGCTGTTTTTT. It yields the protein CASSFWAGELFF.

The V and J genes are TRBV7-9 and TRBJ2-7; no reliable D call. This CDR3 region has 13 residues. V was trimmed by 7 bases and J by 1 base, leaving 11 bases between them. Germline values: CDR1 SEHNR, CDR2 FQNEAQ (reference sequence). CDR3 DNA sequence: TGTGCCAGCAACCCCCCCAGTTCCTACGAGCAGTACTTC. Translation gives CASNPPSSYEQYF. The entire variable domain, with the rest obtained from reference TRBV7-9 and TRBJ2-7, is as follows: DTGVSQNPRHKITKRGQNVTFRCDPISEHNRLYWYRQTLGQGPEFLTYFQNEAQLEKSRLLSDRFSAERPKGSFSTLEIQRTEQGDSAMYLCASNPPSSYEQYFGPGTRLTVT.

The J gene is TRBJ1-5, the V gene TRBV19; TRBD1 matches at 8 bases. The V segment lost 7 bases and the J segment 0 bases; nucleotides outside the gene matches: 8. Looked up from germline, CDR1 is LNHDA and CDR2 is SQIVND (reference sequence). The CDR3 extends over 16 amino acids. CDR3 sequence reads: CASTPGQGRSNQPQHF. DNA of the CDR3: TGTGCCAGTACCCCCGGACAGGGACGTAGCAATCAGCCCCAGCATTTT.

The sample holds one count of this clone. The CDR3, as DNA: TGTGCCAGCAGCCGGGACAGCTCAACTAATGAAAAACTGTTTTTT. This translates into CASSRDSSTNEKLFF. This chain uses TRBV5-4 with TRBJ1-4, with 7 bases identical to TRBD1. After removal of 4 bases from V and 0 bases from J, the junction contained 3 bases not matched to a gene. Germline CDR1 SGHNT, CDR2 YYREEE (reference sequence). The CDR3 has 15 residues.

This rearrangement joins TRBV5-4 to TRBJ1-2; 8 nucleotides match TRBD1. CDR1 is SGHNT and CDR2 is YYREEE in the germline V gene (reference sequence). The CDR3 totals 14 residues. With 6 bases clipped from V and 4 bases from J, the junction kept 8 bases outside the gene matches. CDR3 coding DNA: TGTGCCAGCAACCGACAGGGGTCGGTCTATGGCTACACCTTC. Translation: CASNRQGSVYGYTF. The complete variable domain, with remaining parts taken from reference TRBV5-4 and TRBJ1-2, reads ETGVTQSPTHLIKTRGQQVTLRCSSQSGHNTVSWYQQALGQGPQFIFQYYREEENGRGNFPPRFSGLQFPNYSSELNVNALELDDSALYLCASNRQGSVYGYTFGSGTRLTVV.